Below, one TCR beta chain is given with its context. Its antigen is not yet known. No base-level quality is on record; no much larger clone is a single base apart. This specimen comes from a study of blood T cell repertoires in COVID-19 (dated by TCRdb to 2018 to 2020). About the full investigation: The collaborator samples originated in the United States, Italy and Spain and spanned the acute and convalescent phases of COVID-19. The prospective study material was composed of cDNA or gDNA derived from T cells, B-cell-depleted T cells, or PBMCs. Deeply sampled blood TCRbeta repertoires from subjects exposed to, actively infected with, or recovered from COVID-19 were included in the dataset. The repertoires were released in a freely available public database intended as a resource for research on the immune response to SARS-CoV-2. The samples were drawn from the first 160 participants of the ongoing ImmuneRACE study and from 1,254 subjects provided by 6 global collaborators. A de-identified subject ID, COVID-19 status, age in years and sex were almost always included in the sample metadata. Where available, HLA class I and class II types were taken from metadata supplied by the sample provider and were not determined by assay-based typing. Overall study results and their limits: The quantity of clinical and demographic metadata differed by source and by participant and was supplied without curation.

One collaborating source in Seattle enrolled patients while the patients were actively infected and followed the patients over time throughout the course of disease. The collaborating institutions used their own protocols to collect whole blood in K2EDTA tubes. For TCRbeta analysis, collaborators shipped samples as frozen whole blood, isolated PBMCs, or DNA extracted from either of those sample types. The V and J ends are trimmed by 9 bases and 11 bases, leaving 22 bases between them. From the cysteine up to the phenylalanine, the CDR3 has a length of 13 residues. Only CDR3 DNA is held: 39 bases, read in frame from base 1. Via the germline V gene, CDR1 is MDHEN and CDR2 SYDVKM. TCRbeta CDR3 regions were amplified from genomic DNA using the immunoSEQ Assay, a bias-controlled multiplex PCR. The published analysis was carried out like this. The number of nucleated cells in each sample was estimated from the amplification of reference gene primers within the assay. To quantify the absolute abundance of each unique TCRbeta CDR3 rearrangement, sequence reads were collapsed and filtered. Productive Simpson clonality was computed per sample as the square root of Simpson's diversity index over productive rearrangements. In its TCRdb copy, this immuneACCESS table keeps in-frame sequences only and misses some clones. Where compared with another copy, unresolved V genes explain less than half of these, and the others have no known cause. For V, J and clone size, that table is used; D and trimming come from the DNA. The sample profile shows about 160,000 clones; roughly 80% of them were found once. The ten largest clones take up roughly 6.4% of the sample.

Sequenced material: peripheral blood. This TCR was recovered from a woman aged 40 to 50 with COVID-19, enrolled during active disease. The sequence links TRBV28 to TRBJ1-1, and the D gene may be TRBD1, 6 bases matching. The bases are TGTGCCAGTAAGACAGGTATTGGTCTCGGGGCTTTCTTT. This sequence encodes CASKTGIGLGAFF.